This record covers a single T cell receptor (beta chain). TCRdb keeps only in-frame clones here, not all; method: immunoSEQ multiplex PCR. Here the sample spans about 1,900,000 clones, about 95% being singletons. The record originates from a study of shared clonotypes between healthy human individuals. CD45RO-negative, CCR7-positively selected cells formed the naive CD8 fraction, excluding terminally differentiated effector memory CD45RA+ cells. This CDR3 has 13 amino acids. Germline V CDR1 and CDR2: LNHDA, SQIVND (reference sequence). V was shortened by 6 bases and J by 1 base, with 10 bases between the two germline ends.

Sequencing input: naive CD8+ T cells sorted from blood. This chain joins TRBV19 and TRBJ2-7; D not certain. The clonotype was recovered from a man between 18 and 29 years old in good health. As DNA, the CDR3 is TGTGCCAGTAGGCCCTCCGGATCCTACGAGCAGTACTTC. Residues: CASRPSGSYEQYF.